Listed here are 21 T cell receptor beta chains from one sample, sequenced in a study of T cell responses to AZD1222 COVID-19 vaccine. TCRdb's copy holds only in-frame clones and misses some; the assay was immunoSEQ multiplex PCR. The data show about 99,000 clones, about nine tenths seen once. Sequencing was performed on peripheral blood, taken 28 days after the second dose of the MenACWY control vaccine. The receptors originated from an adult who received the MenACWY meningococcal vaccine as a control.

The CDR3 is CASSQGNRNEKLFF. The CDR3 nucleotides read TGCGCCAGCAGCCAAGGGAACCGTAATGAAAAACTGTTTTTT. The chain couples TRBV4-3 to TRBJ1-4; D remains ambiguous. The CDR3 extends over 14 amino acids. The ends were cut back, 1 base at V and 4 bases at J, with 7 bases in the middle. The germline CDR1 and CDR2 sequences are LGHNA and YSLEER.

This clone was recorded only once. The chain joins TRBV30 to TRBJ1-4, with a possible D match to TRBD1 (6 bases). CDR3 size: 14 residues. Trimming left V 4 bases short and J 8 bases short, with 17 bases between. The V gene's germline CDR1 is GTSNPN and CDR2 SVGIG (reference sequence). The CDR3 here is CAWNSGIGGEKLFF. The CDR3 nucleotides are TGTGCCTGGAATAGTGGCATCGGGGGCGAAAAACTGTTTTTT.

This sequence joins TRBV4-1 and TRBJ2-5, with 9 bases identical to TRBD2. The germline gives CDR1 MGHRA, CDR2 YSYEKL. V was pared by 0 bases and J by 2 bases, with 10 bases of the junction left unmatched. This CDR3 is built from 18 residues. CDR3 region: CASSQEPGTSLTQETQYF. The CDR3 bases are TGCGCCAGCAGCCAAGAGCCTGGGACTAGCCTAACTCAAGAGACCCAGTACTTC.

The rearrangement links TRBV6-5 to TRBJ1-2; 8 bases match TRBD1. Germline loops: CDR1 MNHEY, CDR2 SVGAGI. The CDR3 is 14 amino acids. Losses at the gene ends were 4 bases for V and 13 bases for J; bases not matched to a gene: 14. The CDR3 loop reads CASSSPSGGGVSTF. The CDR3 DNA reads TGTGCCAGCAGTTCCCCATCAGGGGGCGGAGTAAGCACCTTC.

V usage is TRBV5-1 and J usage is TRBJ1-6, with 8 bases matching TRBD1. V dropped 1 base and J dropped 5; count of bases not matched to a gene: 8. Germline V gives CDR1 SGHRS, CDR2 YFSETQ. CDR3 size: 17 residues. Here the CDR3 DNA reads TGCGCCAGCAGCTTGAGGTCCCAGGGGGCTGATAATTCACCCCTCCACTTT. It specifies CASSLRSQGADNSPLHF.

This sequence joins TRBV18 and TRBJ1-1, with 9 bases identical to TRBD1. CDR1 is KGHSH, CDR2 LQKENI, per germline. V lost 6 bases to trimming and J lost 11 bases; unmatched junction nucleotides: 16. The length of the CDR3 is 15 residues. The CDR3 DNA is TGTGCCAGCTCTAGGAACGGACAGGGGCCCACGATGGCTTTCTTT. Translated, it gives CASSRNGQGPTMAFF.

This chain joins TRBV9 and TRBJ2-2, with D possibly being TRBD1 (5 bases). The CDR3 extends over 19 amino acids. Germline V gene data show CDR1 as SGDLS and CDR2 as YYNGEE. V was shortened by 4 bases and J by 4 bases, with 26 bases between the two germline ends. The CDR3 coding sequence is TGTGCCAGCAGCCCAAGGGATGGGGCTAGAAACAAAGTCACCGGGGAGCTGTTTTTT. Residues: CASSPRDGARNKVTGELFF.

The chain uses TRBV7-3 and TRBJ2-3; 9 positions agree with TRBD1. The germline V gene has CDR1 SGHTA and CDR2 FQGTGA. Trimming removed 4 bases from V and 3 bases from J; junction bases left unmatched: 2. The CDR3 runs 14 residues. The CDR3 reads CASSSGTGTDTQYF. The CDR3 DNA follows: TGTGCCAGCAGCTCCGGGACAGGGACAGATACGCAGTATTTT.

The CDR3 protein is CASSLRGYQETQYF. The CDR3 bases are TGTGCCAGCAGCCTCAGGGGGTACCAAGAGACCCAGTACTTC. The genes are TRBV6-5 and TRBJ2-5; 7 nucleotides agree with TRBD1. In germline, CDR1 is MNHEY, CDR2 SVGAGI. With V trimmed by 6 bases and J by 0 bases, 4 bases remained unmatched. This CDR3 region has 14 residues.

This clone was seen a few times. This chain connects TRBV4-1 to TRBJ1-2; D unresolved. V was clipped by 0 bases and J by 3 bases, with 8 bases between them. Looked up from germline, CDR1 is MGHRA and CDR2 is YSYEKL. The CDR3 spans 14 residues. CDR3 residues: CASSQDLIDYGYTF. The CDR3 nucleotides are TGCGCCAGCAGCCAAGATTTGATCGACTATGGCTACACCTTC.

The genes are TRBV3-1 (or the pseudogene TRBV3-2) and TRBJ1-6; D ambiguous. The CDR3 contains 15 residues. V gave up 2 bases and J gave up 8 bases, with 13 bases separating them. Germline lookup yields CDR1 LGHDT and CDR2 YNNKEL (reference sequence). This chain's CDR3 is CASSQLRHVDSPLHF. In DNA, the CDR3 is TGTGCCAGCAGCCAACTCCGACATGTGGATTCACCCCTCCACTTT.

The CDR3 coding sequence is TGTGCCAGCAGCTTAGGGGACCGGGCCAATGAAAAACTGTTTTTT. It codes for CASSLGDRANEKLFF. The J gene is TRBJ1-4, the V gene TRBV7-2; TRBD1 might be the D (5 bases). Trimming took 1 base from V and 5 from J, leaving 11 bases between them. This CDR3 is built from 15 residues. Germline V gene sequence: CDR1 SGHTA, CDR2 FQGNSA.

J is TRBJ1-1 and V is TRBV5-4; no reliable D call. Trimming pared 2 bases from V and 0 bases from J, leaving 8 bases between. This CDR3 is built from 14 residues. CDR1 and CDR2 (germline): SGHNT, YYREEE (reference sequence). The CDR3 protein is CASSFFPLNTEAFF. CDR3 nucleotide sequence: TGTGCCAGCAGCTTCTTCCCCTTGAACACTGAAGCTTTCTTT.

V usage is TRBV18 and J usage is TRBJ2-7; D gene unclear. The germline V gene has CDR1 KGHSH and CDR2 LQKENI. With 3 bases removed from V and 5 bases from J, the gap between germline ends came to 11 bases. CDR3 length: 13 amino acids. In DNA, the CDR3 is TGTGCCAGCTCACCCGCAGTAAGGAACGAGCAGTACTTC. Translation gives CASSPAVRNEQYF.

The chain has TRBV5-1 and TRBJ2-5, with 8 bases matching TRBD2. CDR1 SGHRS and CDR2 YFSETQ come from the germline V gene. This CDR3 has 18 residues. V lost 0 bases to trimming and J lost 3 bases; unmatched junction nucleotides: 13. CDR3 nucleotides: TGCGCCAGCAGCTTGGTGCCTGGCTTAGTAGCGGGGAAAGAGACCCAGTACTTC. Its translation is CASSLVPGLVAGKETQYF.

The J gene is TRBJ1-4, the V gene TRBV29-1, with 9 bases fitting TRBD1. Trimming took 5 bases from V and 7 from J; bases not matched to a gene: 14. The CDR3 contains 16 residues. Germline assignment: CDR1 SQVTM and CDR2 ANQGSEA. The CDR3 is CSVSGRTGEASEKLFF. The CDR3 bases are TGCAGCGTTTCAGGGAGGACAGGGGAGGCCTCTGAAAAACTGTTTTTT.

V is TRBV7-2 and J is TRBJ2-3; 10 bases agree with TRBD2. Germline assignment: CDR1 SGHTA and CDR2 FQGNSA. This CDR3 region has 16 residues. V shed 1 base, J shed 9 bases, and the junction held 10 bases outside the gene matches. CDR3 nucleotide sequence: TGTGCCAGCAGCTTAGGCGGACTAGCGGTACAGGGGACGCAGTATTTT. It yields the protein CASSLGGLAVQGTQYF.

The gene calls are TRBV19 and TRBJ2-7, with 9 positions matching TRBD1. The length of the CDR3 is 16 residues. Germline trimming cut 6 bases from V and 6 bases from J; bases unmatched to any gene: 15. Germline assignment: CDR1 LNHDA and CDR2 SQIVND (reference sequence). The CDR3 nucleotides read TGTGCCAGTAGGGCCCCACCGGGACAGGGAAAGGGCGAGCAGTACTTC. It is translated as CASRAPPGQGKGEQYF.

The genes are TRBV30 and TRBJ1-1, with a weak D call TRBD1 (5 bases). Between the trimmed V and J ends, which lost 0 bases and 1 base, there was a span of 6 bases. There are 13 residues in the CDR3. Germline V gene sequence: CDR1 GTSNPN, CDR2 SVGIG (reference sequence). CDR3 sequence reads: CAWSVQANTEAFF. Written as DNA, the CDR3 is TGTGCCTGGAGTGTACAGGCGAACACTGAAGCTTTCTTT.

The rearrangement joins TRBV5-6 to TRBJ1-5; no definite D call. The CDR3 consists of 14 residues. Germline CDR1 reads SGHDT; CDR2 reads YYEEEE. V lost 0 bases, J lost 3 bases, and 7 bases lay in between. The CDR3 spells CASSLGRNNQPQHF. CDR3 nucleotides: TGTGCCAGCAGCTTGGGCCGGAACAATCAGCCCCAGCATTTT.

CDR3 amino acids: CASSQVAVSGNTIYF. CDR3 DNA: TGTGCCAGCAGCCAAGTAGCAGTCTCTGGAAACACCATATATTTT. This chain uses TRBV14 with TRBJ1-3; D unclear. Germline loops: CDR1 SGHDN, CDR2 FVKESK. The V end lost 1 base, the J end lost 0 bases, and 7 bases lay between the germline ends. The CDR3 consists of 15 residues.